The 2 T cell receptor beta chains below come from one sample, sequenced in a study of cytotoxic CD8 clonotypes in ibrutinib-treated CLL. Clones were read by immunoSEQ multiplex PCR, and TCRdb kept only the in-frame ones, dropping some. This repertoire shows under 150,000 clones, 70% to 90% found once; its top ten account for 7.5% to 9%. Sequencing used PBMCs, obtained after 36 months of ibrutinib treatment. These receptors were obtained from a human donor with chronic lymphocytic leukemia.

The chain joins TRBV9 to TRBJ1-1, with D possibly matching TRBD1 (6 bases). The V end was cut by 0 bases, the J end by 1 base, with 10 bases between. CDR3 length: 15 amino acids. Germline CDR1 is SGDLS and CDR2 is YYNGEE. CDR3 DNA: TGTGCCAGCAGCGTAGTGGGGGGCCCGAACACTGAAGCTTTCTTT. The encoded protein is CASSVVGGPNTEAFF.

This clone was picked up one time. V is TRBV28 and J is TRBJ1-4; D gene unclear. The V gene's germline CDR1 is MDHEN and CDR2 SYDVKM. V gave up 2 bases and J gave up 3 bases, with 7 bases separating them. The CDR3 covers 14 residues. The CDR3 region has the DNA TGTGCCAGCAGTTTAGAACTGGCTAATGAAAAACTGTTTTTT. Its translation is CASSLELANEKLFF.